These 26 T cell receptor beta chains were all obtained from the same sample, sequenced in a study of identical twins. TCRdb ran MiXCR on the 5' RACE reads and lists one entry per CDR3 protein. This table holds 690,000 or so distinct CDR3 sequences, 8% to 9% found once. This same sample was also part of a study on yellow fever vaccine responses in identical twins.

What was sequenced was PBMCs. All receptors come from a woman aged 18 to 35 in good health.

This clonotype was counted only a few times. The chain combines TRBV6-2 or TRBV6-3 with TRBJ2-3; the D is unclear. This CDR3 spans 16 amino acids. Germline CDR1 MNHEY, CDR2 SVGEGT. Trimming stripped 0 bases from V and 1 base from J, with 11 bases between. In DNA, the CDR3 is TGTGCCAGCAGTTACTCGTTAGCAGAAGGCACAGATACGCAGTATTTT. Its protein is CASSYSLAEGTDTQYF.

The rearrangement joins TRBV20-1 to TRBJ2-1, with D unresolved. This CDR3 is 16 amino acids long. Trimming stripped 4 bases from V and 1 base from J, with 17 bases between. Germline V gene data show CDR1 as DFQATT and CDR2 as SNEGSKA (reference sequence). The DNA of the CDR3 is TGCAGTGCTATCATTTTCTCGGCTTTGTCCTACAATGAGCAGTTCTTC. It specifies CSAIIFSALSYNEQFF.

This clonotype was seen many times. This chain links TRBV29-1 with TRBJ1-4, with D possibly being TRBD1 (5 bases). Germline-derived CDR1 and CDR2 are SQVTM and ANQGSEA. V gave up 5 bases and J gave up 8 bases, with 12 bases separating them. The CDR3 is made up of 12 amino acids. In DNA, the CDR3 is TGCAGCGTTCTGTCAGGGACCGAAAAACTGTTTTTT. It is translated as CSVLSGTEKLFF.

This clonotype was detected ten times or more. The chain joins TRBV14 to TRBJ2-2; D is undetermined. The germline V gene has CDR1 SGHDN and CDR2 FVKESK. V lost 0 bases to trimming and J lost 5 bases, with 7 bases between them. The CDR3 has 14 residues. The CDR3 DNA follows: TGTGCCAGCAGCCAAGATATCGGAACCGGGGAGCTGTTTTTT. Amino acid sequence: CASSQDIGTGELFF. Together with reference TRBV14 and TRBJ2-2, the CDR3 gives the full variable domain: EAGVTQFPSHSVIEKGQTVTLRCDPISGHDNLYWYRRVMGKEIKFLLHFVKESKQDESGMPNNRFLAERTGGTYSTLKVQPAELEDSGVYFCASSQDIGTGELFFGEGSRLTVL.

This clonotype was counted a few times. V is TRBV29-1 and J is TRBJ2-1; 8 nucleotides align to TRBD2. Losses at the gene ends were 2 bases for V and 9 bases for J; bases not matched to a gene: 6. CDR3 size: 13 residues. Per the germline V gene, CDR1 is SQVTM and CDR2 is ANQGSEA. The CDR3 protein is CSVERTSSGEQFF. In DNA, the CDR3 is TGCAGCGTTGAACGGACTAGCTCGGGTGAGCAGTTCTTC.

V and J are TRBV3-1 and TRBJ2-7; D not certain. The germline CDR1 and CDR2 sequences are LGHDT and YNNKEL (reference sequence). The CDR3 totals 13 residues. Trimming shortened V by 3 bases and J by 0 bases, and 6 bases separated the two germline ends. The CDR3: CASSHASSYEQYF. CDR3 nucleotides: TGTGCCAGCAGCCATGCGAGCTCCTACGAGCAGTACTTC.

This clonotype was counted between two and nine times. The V and J genes are TRBV29-1 and TRBJ2-7; no clear D gene. V was shortened by 5 bases and J by 5 bases, with 25 bases between the two germline ends. Germline CDR1 SQVTM, CDR2 ANQGSEA. CDR3 length equals 16 residues. The CDR3 protein is CSVIFLTGPQADEQYF. The CDR3, as DNA: TGCAGCGTTATTTTTCTTACGGGCCCCCAGGCCGACGAGCAGTACTTC.

Many counts were recorded for this clonotype. This chain links TRBV2 with TRBJ2-2, with D possibly called TRBD1 or TRBD2 (5 bases each). The length of the CDR3 is 16 residues. From germline, CDR1 is SNHLY and CDR2 FYNNEI. With 1 base removed from V and 4 bases from J, the gap between germline ends came to 13 bases. This CDR3 reads CASSEVARGGTGELFF. The CDR3 nucleotides are TGTGCCAGCAGTGAAGTAGCGAGGGGTGGCACCGGGGAGCTGTTTTTT.

The chain joins TRBV29-1 to TRBJ2-3, with D possibly being TRBD1 (6 bases). From germline, CDR1 is SQVTM and CDR2 ANQGSEA. This CDR3 has 13 amino acids. V shed 6 bases and J shed 4 bases, with 14 bases lying between them. The CDR3 reads CSVVTTGSDTQYF. CDR3 sequence (DNA): TGCAGCGTCGTAACGACAGGTTCAGATACGCAGTATTTT.

There are a few counts of this clonotype. The CDR3 region is CASSLARVGNQPQHF. The CDR3 DNA reads as TGTGCCAGCAGCTTAGCTCGGGTTGGCAATCAGCCCCAGCATTTT. The V and J genes are TRBV7-8 and TRBJ1-5; D is ambiguous. Germline assignment: CDR1 SGHVS and CDR2 FQNEAQ. With 0 bases removed from V and 2 bases from J, the gap between germline ends came to 8 bases. CDR3 length: 15 amino acids.

This clonotype has a handful of counts. The rearrangement links TRBV7-8 to TRBJ2-7; 8 bases fit TRBD2. The V segment lost 1 base and the J segment 3 bases; nucleotides outside the gene matches: 14. Germline loops: CDR1 SGHVS, CDR2 FQNEAQ. The CDR3 extends over 18 amino acids. The CDR3 region is CASSLVGGGSGTNYEQYF. The CDR3, as DNA: TGTGCCAGCAGCTTAGTCGGAGGGGGTAGCGGGACTAACTACGAGCAGTACTTC.

The chain carries TRBV4-3 and TRBJ2-7; D is uncertain. The V gene's germline CDR1 is LGHNA and CDR2 YSLEER. The CDR3 is 16 amino acids. The V and J ends lost 4 bases and 4 bases respectively, with 20 bases between them. CDR3 bases: TGCGCCAGCAGCCCTGGACGGCGCGAGACCTTTTACGAGCAGTACTTC. This translates into CASSPGRRETFYEQYF.

The sample holds a few counts of this clonotype. The genes are TRBV7-2 and TRBJ2-2; no firm D call. The CDR3 covers 13 residues. Germline CDR1 reads SGHTA; CDR2 reads FQGNSA. With 7 bases removed from V and 0 bases from J, the gap between germline ends came to 6 bases. CDR3 in DNA: TGTGCCAGCATAGCCGCGAACACCGGGGAGCTGTTTTTT. It encodes CASIAANTGELFF. The full variable domain, its missing parts supplied by reference TRBV7-2 and TRBJ2-2, is GAGVSQSPSNKVTEKGKDVELRCDPISGHTALYWYRQSLGQGLEFLIYFQGNSAPDKSGLPSDRFSAERTGGSVSTLTIQRTQQEDSAVYLCASIAANTGELFFGEGSRLTVL.

The gene calls are TRBV10-3 and TRBJ2-7; TRBD2 aligns across 9 bases. V was clipped by 3 bases and J by 2 bases; unmatched bases: 11. CDR1 and CDR2 from the germline V gene are ENHRY and SYGVKD. This CDR3 contains 17 residues. The CDR3 coding sequence is TGTGCCATCAGTGATACTGCGACTAGCGGCATAACCTACGAGCAGTACTTC. Encoded protein: CAISDTATSGITYEQYF.

This clonotype has only a few counts. This sequence joins TRBV3-1 and TRBJ1-1, with D possibly being TRBD1 (5 bases). Trimming took 6 bases from V and 8 from J, leaving 19 bases between them. This CDR3 comprises 14 residues. Germline V gene data show CDR1 as LGHDT and CDR2 as YNNKEL (reference sequence). The CDR3 nucleotides read TGTGCCAGCAGTTTTTTAGGACGGGGCGTGGAAGCTTTCTTT. It is translated as CASSFLGRGVEAFF. Drawing the rest from reference TRBV3-1 and TRBJ1-1, the complete variable domain is DTAVSQTPKYLVTQMGNDKSIKCEQNLGHDTMYWYKQDSKKFLKIMFSYNNKELIINETVPNRFSPKSPDKAHLNLHINSLELGDSAVYFCASSFLGRGVEAFFGQGTRLTVV.

V usage is TRBV15 and J usage is TRBJ2-3; TRBD1 aligns across 8 bases. The V gene's germline CDR1 is LNHNV and CDR2 YYDKDF (reference sequence). After removal of 3 bases from V and 2 bases from J, the junction contained 4 bases not matched to a gene. The CDR3 has 15 residues. The CDR3, as DNA: TGTGCCACCAGCAGTCGGACAGGGAACACAGATACGCAGTATTTT. Translated, it gives CATSSRTGNTDTQYF.

In its sample, this clonotype was seen a few times. The chain carries TRBV20-1 and TRBJ2-1, with 11 nucleotides matching TRBD2. The CDR3 totals 16 residues. V lost 3 bases to trimming and J lost 9 bases; unmatched junction nucleotides: 13. Germline V CDR1 and CDR2: DFQATT, SNEGSKA (reference sequence). The DNA of the CDR3 is TGCAGTGCTAGGATAAATCGGCTAGCGGGAGGCGCTGAGCAGTTCTTC. Translated: CSARINRLAGGAEQFF.

This clonotype was observed a handful of times. This chain joins TRBV7-3 and TRBJ2-2; 10 positions agree with TRBD2. The V gene end was trimmed by 1 base and the J gene end by 2 bases; junction bases not matched to a gene: 4. There are 17 residues in the CDR3. Germline V CDR1 and CDR2: SGHTA, FQGTGA. CDR3 sequence reads: CASSLRGLAVNTGELFF. CDR3 DNA: TGTGCCAGCAGCTTAAGAGGACTAGCGGTCAACACCGGGGAGCTGTTTTTT.

This clonotype has just a few counts. The chain couples TRBV5-1 to TRBJ2-3; D unclear. CDR1 and CDR2 (germline): SGHRS, YFSETQ. The CDR3 consists of 15 residues. The V gene lost 1 base and the J gene lost 2 bases, with 11 bases spanning the gap. The CDR3, as DNA: TGCGCCAGCAGCTTGTCAGGTCCAGACACAGATACGCAGTATTTT. Its translation: CASSLSGPDTDTQYF.

The chain links TRBV4-1 to TRBJ1-6, with D possibly being TRBD1 (5 bases). Germline loops: CDR1 MGHRA, CDR2 YSYEKL. Trimming cost V 3 bases and J 7 bases, with 16 bases left between them. CDR3 length: 16 residues. The CDR3 DNA reads as TGCGCCAGCAGCCAGTACCTCGGGACGGAGAATTCACCCCTCCACTTT. It codes for CASSQYLGTENSPLHF.

The chain links TRBV20-1 to TRBJ2-1, with unresolved D. Germline loops: CDR1 DFQATT, CDR2 SNEGSKA (reference sequence). Between the trimmed V and J ends, which lost 5 bases and 8 bases, there was a span of 19 bases. The CDR3 sequence is 14 residues long. The CDR3 here is CSASPSSRRDEQFF. DNA of the CDR3: TGCAGTGCTTCCCCATCCTCGCGAAGGGATGAGCAGTTCTTC.

The chain links TRBV5-1 to TRBJ2-7; D may be TRBD1 (6 bases). The ends were cut back, 7 bases at V and 6 bases at J, with 14 bases in the middle. Germline V gene data show CDR1 as SGHRS and CDR2 as YFSETQ. This CDR3 region has 12 residues. The chain's CDR3 is CASGGEGLEQYF. In DNA form, the CDR3 reads TGCGCCAGCGGGGGCGAGGGGCTCGAGCAGTACTTC.

V usage is TRBV7-9 and J usage is TRBJ1-6; 7 nucleotides match TRBD1. Germline V gives CDR1 SEHNR, CDR2 FQNEAQ (reference sequence). This CDR3 has 14 amino acids. Trimming cost V 5 bases and J 9 bases; bases outside gene matches: 7. CDR3 bases: TGTGCCAGCAGCCCGCCGGACAGGCCTTCACCCCTCCACTTT. Amino acid sequence: CASSPPDRPSPLHF.

This clonotype came up a few times. The V call is TRBV20-1, the J call TRBJ2-2; D might be TRBD2 (6 bases). The CDR3 extends over 15 amino acids. From germline, CDR1 is DFQATT and CDR2 SNEGSKA (reference sequence). Trimming stripped 5 bases from V and 0 bases from J, with 13 bases between. In nucleotides, the CDR3 is TGCAGTGCTGCTCCTAGCGCTCCGAACACCGGGGAGCTGTTTTTT. It translates to CSAAPSAPNTGELFF.

This clonotype occurred a few times. This chain joins TRBV6-5 and TRBJ2-3; 9 bases align to TRBD2. The ends lost 2 bases at V and 1 base at J; junction bases unmatched: 4. CDR3 length: 16 amino acids. The V gene's germline CDR1 is MNHEY and CDR2 SVGAGI. The DNA of the CDR3 is TGTGCCAGCAGTTACCCCCAGCGGGAGGGCACAGATACGCAGTATTTT. Translated, it gives CASSYPQREGTDTQYF.

About this clonotype: A single base separates this from a much larger clone, so it may be a read error. The chain uses TRBV12-3 or TRBV12-4 and TRBJ2-2, with TRBD2 as a possible D gene (7 bases). The V and J ends lost 0 bases and 9 bases respectively, with 20 bases between them. The CDR3 extends over 17 amino acids. This chain's CDR3 is CASSLALGGAQDRELFF. CDR3 DNA sequence: TGTGCCAGCAGTTTAGCCCTGGGGGGGGCGCAGGACCGGGAGCTGTTTTTT.